Below are 28 T cell receptor beta chains sequenced from a single sample in a study of blood T cell repertoires in COVID-19. Clones were read by immunoSEQ multiplex PCR, and TCRdb kept only the in-frame ones, dropping some. This table has 350,000 to 400,000 clones, around 89% appearing once. The sample consisted of PBMCs or T cells enriched from blood (not recorded which). The receptor source for this set is a woman aged 18 to 35 who had recovered from COVID-19.

J is TRBJ2-5 and V is TRBV5-6, with D perhaps matching TRBD2 (7 bases). The CDR3 is 14 amino acids. Germline V CDR1 and CDR2: SGHDT, YYEEEE. The germline V and J ends were trimmed by 4 bases and 2 bases, with 12 bases remaining between them. The CDR3 sequence: CASSARGPQETQYF. The CDR3 DNA is TGTGCCAGCAGCGCGCGGGGGCCTCAAGAGACCCAGTACTTC.

As to this clone: Other DNA sequences of this sample code for an identical CDR3. The chain couples TRBV5-1 to TRBJ1-2, with 11 nucleotides matching TRBD1. Germline V lookup: CDR1 SGHRS, CDR2 YFSETQ. The CDR3 runs to 15 residues. Trimming took 3 bases from V and 3 from J; bases not matched to a gene: 4. The DNA of the CDR3 is TGCGCCAGCAGCTCCGGGACAGGGGGGGACTATGGCTACACCTTC. Translation gives CASSSGTGGDYGYTF.

This clone has a single count. This chain links TRBV20-1 with TRBJ2-7; TRBD2 might be the D (6 bases). The CDR3 runs 11 residues. Germline CDR1 DFQATT, CDR2 SNEGSKA (reference sequence). V was pared by 5 bases and J by 7 bases, with 12 bases between. CDR3 sequence: CSALGGGEQYF. The CDR3 nucleotides are TGCAGTGCTCTGGGGGGAGGTGAGCAGTACTTC.

A few counts support this clone. The chain uses TRBV7-6 and TRBJ2-2; a weak D match, TRBD2 (6 bases). Trimming removed 5 bases at V and 0 bases at J, with 13 bases between. CDR1 and CDR2 (germline): SGHVS, FNYEAQ. CDR3 size: 16 residues. The CDR3 loop is CASSVPGLSNTGELFF. The CDR3 region has the DNA TGTGCCAGCAGCGTCCCGGGACTGTCGAACACCGGGGAGCTGTTTTTT.

The J gene is TRBJ2-7, the V gene TRBV29-1; possibly TRBD1 for D (5 bases). V dropped 3 bases and J dropped 6 bases, with 9 bases sitting between them. The CDR3 is made up of 11 amino acids. Germline V CDR1 and CDR2: SQVTM, ANQGSEA. In nucleotides, the CDR3 is TGCAGCGTTGAGGCAGGGCCCGAGCAGTACTTC. Its protein is CSVEAGPEQYF.

The CDR3 sequence is CASRGRQVGGYTF. The CDR3 nucleotides are TGTGCCAGCAGGGGTCGACAGGTTGGGGGCTACACCTTC. This chain joins TRBV6-5 and TRBJ1-2, with D possibly being TRBD1 (6 bases). CDR1 and CDR2 (germline): MNHEY, SVGAGI. The CDR3 is 13 amino acids. Trimming pared 6 bases from V and 8 bases from J, leaving 16 bases between.

V usage is TRBV5-6 and J usage is TRBJ2-1; D not resolved. This CDR3 has 12 residues. From germline, CDR1 is SGHDT and CDR2 YYEEEE. With 0 bases removed from V and 5 bases from J, the gap between germline ends came to 3 bases. Here the CDR3 reads CASSLANNEQFF. The CDR3 DNA sequence: TGTGCCAGCAGCTTGGCCAACAATGAGCAGTTCTTC.

The chain links TRBV23-1 to TRBJ2-2; weak D call: TRBD1 (5 bases). TRBV23-1 belongs to the ORF category, with a function that is uncertain. This CDR3 contains 16 residues. V was shortened by 5 bases and J by 0 bases, with 13 bases between the two germline ends. CDR3 nucleotides: TGCGCCAGCAGTAGAACAGGTAGCTCGAACACCGGGGAGCTGTTTTTT. This translates into CASSRTGSSNTGELFF.

The chain links TRBV27 to TRBJ1-5; TRBD1 matches at 7 bases. The V gene's germline CDR1 is MNHEY and CDR2 SMNVEV (reference sequence). The ends lost 5 bases at V and 6 bases at J; junction bases unmatched: 4. This CDR3 has 13 residues. The CDR3 sequence is CASSRQGFQPQHF. The DNA of the CDR3 is TGTGCCAGCAGTCGACAGGGTTTTCAGCCCCAGCATTTT.

The V call is TRBV27, the J call TRBJ2-1; 13 nucleotides line up with TRBD2. The CDR3 extends over 18 amino acids. V shed 7 bases and J 0 bases; nucleotides not matched to a gene: 9. The germline V gene encodes CDR1 MNHEY and CDR2 SMNVEV (reference sequence). The CDR3 loop is CASNKLAGGLYSYNEQFF. The CDR3 DNA reads as TGTGCCAGCAATAAACTAGCGGGGGGGCTTTACTCCTACAATGAGCAGTTCTTC.

This clone was detected once. This chain connects TRBV19 to TRBJ2-3; 11 positions match TRBD1. CDR3 length equals 16 residues. J gave up 1 base and V 5 bases, and 5 bases lay outside the gene matches. CDR1 and CDR2 (germline): LNHDA, SQIVND (reference sequence). CDR3 region: CASSSQDRGRTDTQYF. The DNA for the CDR3 is TGTGCCAGTAGTTCCCAGGACAGGGGGCGCACAGATACGCAGTATTTT.

The V and J genes are TRBV10-1 and TRBJ2-2; D gene ambiguous. The CDR3 loop spans 13 amino acids. Germline CDR1 WNHNN, CDR2 SYGVQD (reference sequence). Trimming removed 4 bases at V and 1 base at J, with 4 bases between. The CDR3 region is CASSVRNTGELFF. CDR3 sequence (DNA): TGCGCCAGCAGTGTGAGGAACACCGGGGAGCTGTTTTTT.

This clone was recorded once. The V call is TRBV6-2 or TRBV6-3, the J call TRBJ1-1; D possibly corresponds to TRBD1 (5 bases). The CDR3 contains 14 residues. The V end lost 2 bases, the J end lost 3 bases, and 10 bases lay between the germline ends. Germline V gene sequence: CDR1 MNHEY, CDR2 SVGEGT. The CDR3 nucleotides read TGTGCCAGCAGTTACCTGGACACATACACTGAAGCTTTCTTT. It codes for CASSYLDTYTEAFF.

The rearrangement joins TRBV5-5 to TRBJ2-3; TRBD2 is a possible D gene (5 bases). Per germline, CDR1 SGHKS and CDR2 YYEKEE (reference sequence). V was clipped by 5 bases and J by 1 base, with 11 bases between them. The CDR3 is made up of 14 amino acids. CDR3 residues: CASSYGLRTDTQYF. In DNA form, the CDR3 reads TGTGCCAGCAGTTACGGACTCCGCACAGATACGCAGTATTTT.

V is TRBV10-3 and J is TRBJ1-4, with TRBD1 matching 7 bases. Per the germline V gene, CDR1 is ENHRY and CDR2 is SYGVKD. The CDR3 extends over 16 amino acids. The junction had 8 bases not matched to a gene; V was cut back by 5 bases and J by 2 bases. The CDR3 is CAISPGTVDTNEKLFF. CDR3 DNA: TGTGCCATCAGTCCCGGGACAGTAGATACTAATGAAAAACTGTTTTTT.

For this clone: The sample has other DNA sequences that encode this CDR3 too. The chain joins TRBV9 to TRBJ1-3; TRBD1 is a possible D gene (5 bases). The CDR3 sequence is 13 residues long. Trimming shortened V by 5 bases and J by 0 bases, and 6 bases separated the two germline ends. The germline V gene encodes CDR1 SGDLS and CDR2 YYNGEE. The CDR3 DNA reads as TGTGCCAGCAGTAGGGGCTCTGGAAACACCATATATTTT. It codes for CASSRGSGNTIYF.

The chain combines TRBV18 with TRBJ2-7; 8 nucleotides align to TRBD1. The CDR3 has 15 amino acids. Germline V gives CDR1 KGHSH, CDR2 LQKENI. The V and J ends lost 4 bases and 6 bases, in that order; junction bases with no gene match: 11. DNA of the CDR3: TGTGCCAGCTCACAAGACAGTACAGGGGGTCGCGAGCAGTACTTC. This encodes CASSQDSTGGREQYF. Together with reference TRBV18 and TRBJ2-7, the CDR3 gives the full variable domain: NAGVMQNPRHLVRRRGQEARLRCSPMKGHSHVYWYRQLPEEGLKFMVYLQKENIIDESGMPKERFSAEFPKEGPSILRIQQVVRGDSAAYFCASSQDSTGGREQYFGPGTRLTVT.

This chain links TRBV9 with TRBJ1-2; 10 bases agree with TRBD1. The CDR3 length is 17 residues. Per the germline V gene, CDR1 is SGDLS and CDR2 is YYNGEE. V gave up 3 bases and J gave up 6 bases; unmatched junction bases: 14. The CDR3 here is CASSGSSIGDRGHGYTF. The CDR3 nucleotides read TGTGCCAGCAGCGGATCTAGTATTGGGGACAGGGGTCATGGCTACACCTTC. The full variable domain, in which reference TRBV9 and TRBJ1-2 provide the parts outside the CDR3, is DSGVTQTPKHLITATGQRVTLRCSPRSGDLSVYWYQQSLDQGLQFLIQYYNGEERAKGNILERFSAQQFPDLHSELNLSSLELGDSALYFCASSGSSIGDRGHGYTFGSGTRLTVV.

A single count supports this clone. The chain couples TRBV24-1 to TRBJ2-7; TRBD2 aligns across 10 bases. The V gene end was trimmed by 4 bases and the J gene end by 9 bases; junction bases not matched to a gene: 11. Germline CDR1 KGHDR, CDR2 SFDVKD. The CDR3 totals 15 residues. The CDR3: CATSDEWASGGLQYF. The CDR3 DNA reads TGTGCCACCAGTGACGAATGGGCTAGCGGGGGATTGCAGTACTTC.

The gene calls are TRBV18 and TRBJ2-1, with TRBD1 identical over 7 bases. This CDR3 region has 15 residues. Germline V gives CDR1 KGHSH, CDR2 LQKENI. After removal of 1 base from V and 2 bases from J, the junction contained 2 bases not matched to a gene. The CDR3 here is CASSPLQGAYNEQFF. The CDR3 DNA is TGTGCCAGCTCACCACTGCAGGGGGCCTACAATGAGCAGTTCTTC.

The chain carries TRBV27 and TRBJ1-5; D might be TRBD1 (5 bases). V was clipped by 8 bases and J by 2 bases, with 7 bases between them. The CDR3 covers 12 residues. Germline values: CDR1 MNHEY, CDR2 SMNVEV (reference sequence). CDR3: CASGGGNQPQHF. The CDR3 coding sequence is TGTGCCAGCGGAGGGGGCAATCAGCCCCAGCATTTT.

The chain combines TRBV2 with TRBJ1-5; D might be TRBD1 (5 bases). The germline V gene encodes CDR1 SNHLY and CDR2 FYNNEI. The V end was cut by 5 bases, the J end by 7 bases, with 12 bases between. The CDR3 has 13 amino acids. For the CDR3, the DNA is TGTGCCAGCAGTCCCCCCCAGGGACAGCCCCAGCATTTT. Its protein product is CASSPPQGQPQHF.

This clone was seen a single time. The chain joins TRBV5-1 to TRBJ2-7, with 7 bases lining up with TRBD1. Germline CDR1 and CDR2: SGHRS and YFSETQ. This CDR3 spans 13 amino acids. V was pared by 7 bases and J by 6 bases, with 10 bases of the junction left unmatched. CDR3 sequence (DNA): TGCGCCAGCTGGACAGGCGCTGGAGGCGAGCAGTACTTC. Protein: CASWTGAGGEQYF. Complete variable domain (other parts from reference TRBV5-1 and TRBJ2-7): KAGVTQTPRYLIKTRGQQVTLSCSPISGHRSVSWYQQTPGQGLQFLFEYFSETQRNKGNFPGRFSGRQFSNSRSEMNVSTLELGDSALYLCASWTGAGGEQYFGPGTRLTVT.

The V and J genes are TRBV2 and TRBJ1-4; perhaps TRBD1 as D (5 bases). V lost 6 bases to trimming and J lost 3 bases, with 11 bases between them. The CDR3 sequence is 14 residues long. The germline V gene has CDR1 SNHLY and CDR2 FYNNEI. The CDR3 reads CASRRGSANEKLFF. For the CDR3, the DNA is TGTGCCAGCAGGCGGGGCAGTGCTAATGAAAAACTGTTTTTT.

This clone was picked up a small number of times. The chain joins TRBV29-1 to TRBJ1-2; unclear D gene. V lost 2 bases and J lost 8, with 9 bases in between. CDR1 is SQVTM, CDR2 ANQGSEA, per germline. CDR3 length: 11 residues. This CDR3 is CSVEPGSGYTF. The CDR3 region has the DNA TGCAGCGTTGAACCAGGCAGCGGCTACACCTTC.

The chain combines TRBV4-1 with TRBJ2-1, with a tentative D call TRBD2 (7 bases). Trimming took 1 base from V and 6 from J, leaving 22 bases between them. The CDR3 has 18 amino acids. Germline CDR1 MGHRA, CDR2 YSYEKL. CDR3 residues: CASSQVGRGPSLFNEQFF. CDR3 in DNA: TGCGCCAGCAGCCAAGTGGGGCGGGGGCCATCACTCTTCAATGAGCAGTTCTTC.

The V call is TRBV19, the J call TRBJ1-2; a possible D gene is TRBD1 (5 bases). With 3 bases removed from V and 0 bases from J, the gap between germline ends came to 17 bases. This CDR3 has 17 residues. Per germline, CDR1 LNHDA and CDR2 SQIVND (reference sequence). CDR3 sequence (DNA): TGTGCCAGTAGTATCACCTGGGGCGTACGTTCTAACTATGGCTACACCTTC. It codes for CASSITWGVRSNYGYTF.

The chain recombines TRBV24-1 with TRBJ1-4, with D possibly matching TRBD1 (5 bases). V lost 4 bases, J lost 11 bases, and 16 bases lay in between. Germline lookup yields CDR1 KGHDR and CDR2 SFDVKD. The CDR3 covers 14 residues. The CDR3 sequence is CATSEPGPEWKLFF. In DNA form, the CDR3 reads TGTGCCACCAGTGAGCCAGGGCCAGAGTGGAAACTGTTTTTT.